This T cell receptor (beta chain) stems from a study of blood T cell repertoires in COVID-19. Study-wide context: The United States, Italy and Spain were the sources of the acute and convalescent COVID-19 samples.

CDR1 LGHNA and CDR2 YSLEER come from the germline V gene. Trimming pared 3 bases from V and 7 bases from J, leaving 19 bases between. The length of the CDR3 is 16 residues. Per the original methods: Nucleated cell number was recorded as an estimate derived from reference gene primer amplification. The data were produced by immunoSEQ multiplex PCR, yet TCRdb's version contains in-frame clones alone and is incomplete. Clone size and the V and J calls come from that table; the DNA yielded D and trimming. The sample includes some 250,000 clones, approximately 88% of them seen just once. The sample consisted of peripheral blood. The origin of this receptor is a man aged 35-49 years with acute or convalescent COVID-19. The chain combines TRBV4-3 with TRBJ2-1; D might be TRBD2 (5 bases). The chain's CDR3 is CASSQTPSPRENEQFF. CDR3 DNA: TGCGCCAGCAGCCAGACCCCCAGCCCCCGGGAAAATGAGCAGTTCTTC.